The present T cell receptor (beta chain) was sequenced within a study of T cell responses to AZD1222 COVID-19 vaccine. Overall study context: Some second doses came at about 4 weeks and others at about 12 weeks; these were pooled. Regarding the study as a whole: It should be noted that donors were predominantly white British and more often female, and clonal diversity was possibly underestimated. Only a handful of individuals given AZD1222 were seropositive at baseline. Reports say nearly half of spike-specific TCRs go after unmutated variant regions.

The CDR3 spans 17 residues. CDR1 LNHDA and CDR2 SQIVND come from the germline V gene (reference sequence). V lost 6 bases to trimming and J lost 3 bases; unmatched junction nucleotides: 15. Notes on this clone: Its matching antigen is unknown.

Clones were read by immunoSEQ multiplex PCR, and TCRdb kept only the in-frame ones, dropping some. The sample yields 100,000 to 150,000 clones, about nine tenths seen once. The sample in question was peripheral blood, obtained on day 0 of AZD1222 vaccination. The clonotype comes from an adult in good health. The chain uses TRBV19 and TRBJ1-1, with 8 bases fitting TRBD1. CDR3 sequence (DNA): TGTGCCAGTAGGACCCGACAGGGGCGCCTTGTTGACACTGAAGCTTTCTTT. As protein: CASRTRQGRLVDTEAFF. Drawing the rest from reference TRBV19 and TRBJ1-1, the complete variable domain is DGGITQSPKYLFRKEGQNVTLSCEQNLNHDAMYWYRQDPGQGLRLIYYSQIVNDFQKGDIAEGYSVSREKKESFPLTVTSAQKNPTAFYLCASRTRQGRLVDTEAFFGQGTRLTVV.